This T cell receptor (beta chain) originates from a study of T-cell reconstitution after alpha-beta-depleted transplantation in children. Unique molecular identifiers were used to barcode this TCRbeta library. In TCRdb, the PCR reads were re-called with MiXCR into one record per CDR3 protein. The sample lists 150,000 to 200,000 distinct CDR3 sequences, about 6.8% occurring once. After removal of 0 bases from V and 0 bases from J, the junction contained 13 bases not matched to a gene. This CDR3 is 20 amino acids long. The V gene's germline CDR1 is SGHVS and CDR2 FNYEAQ. Many counts were recorded for this clonotype.

The chain recombines TRBV7-6 with TRBJ2-1; 8 positions match TRBD2. The sample consisted of PBMCs from the stem cell graft donor, taken from the stem cell graft. This clonotype originated in a human donor who donated a stem cell graft to a child with Wiskott-Aldrich syndrome. CDR3 region: CASSLAVAGRRRSSYNEQFF. The CDR3 DNA sequence: TGTGCCAGCAGCTTAGCTGTAGCGGGGAGAAGGCGGAGCTCCTACAATGAGCAGTTCTTC.